This passage covers 2 T cell receptor beta chains from one sample sequenced in a study of blood T cell repertoires in COVID-19. Measured with immunoSEQ multiplex PCR; TCRdb has only the in-frame clones, and not every one. The sample shows around 200,000 clones, about nine tenths of them seen only once. The material sequenced was PBMCs or T cells enriched from blood (not recorded which). The receptors shown here come from a woman aged 35 to 49 with acute COVID-19.

Comments on this clone: Other DNA sequences in the sample encode the same CDR3. The chain uses TRBV9 and TRBJ1-1; D perhaps matches TRBD1 (5 bases). Germline V gene sequence: CDR1 SGDLS, CDR2 YYNGEE. V was pared by 0 bases and J by 1 base, with 7 bases between. This CDR3 has 14 amino acids. This chain's CDR3 is CASSVEGANTEAFF. CDR3 coding DNA: TGTGCCAGCAGCGTAGAAGGGGCGAACACTGAAGCTTTCTTT. Drawing the rest from reference TRBV9 and TRBJ1-1, the complete variable domain is DSGVTQTPKHLITATGQRVTLRCSPRSGDLSVYWYQQSLDQGLQFLIQYYNGEERAKGNILERFSAQQFPDLHSELNLSSLELGDSALYFCASSVEGANTEAFFGQGTRLTVV.

The chain combines TRBV5-1 with TRBJ2-2, with TRBD1 as a possible D gene (6 bases). The CDR3 spans 16 residues. The germline V and J ends were trimmed by 0 bases and 2 bases, with 11 bases remaining between them. Germline loops: CDR1 SGHRS, CDR2 YFSETQ. The CDR3 coding sequence is TGCGCCAGCAGCTTGGAGGGACACGCCAACACCGGGGAGCTGTTTTTT. It specifies CASSLEGHANTGELFF.